The text below deals with one T cell receptor beta chain. The data were taken from a study of blood T cell repertoires in COVID-19. Using immunoSEQ multiplex PCR, the repertoire was profiled, and TCRdb retains in-frame clones only, with some absent. The sample lists 110,000 to 150,000 clones, about four fifths occurring once. This receptor was obtained from an elderly woman with acute or convalescent COVID-19. Input material: peripheral blood.

CDR3 sequence (DNA): TGTGCCACCAGTGACGCTAGCGGGACTGGGGAGCTGTTTTTT. Amino acids: CATSDASGTGELFF. The chain couples TRBV24-1 to TRBJ2-2; 9 positions match TRBD2. Trimming cost V 4 bases and J 8 bases; bases outside gene matches: 4. CDR3 length: 14 amino acids. Germline V gene data show CDR1 as KGHDR and CDR2 as SFDVKD.